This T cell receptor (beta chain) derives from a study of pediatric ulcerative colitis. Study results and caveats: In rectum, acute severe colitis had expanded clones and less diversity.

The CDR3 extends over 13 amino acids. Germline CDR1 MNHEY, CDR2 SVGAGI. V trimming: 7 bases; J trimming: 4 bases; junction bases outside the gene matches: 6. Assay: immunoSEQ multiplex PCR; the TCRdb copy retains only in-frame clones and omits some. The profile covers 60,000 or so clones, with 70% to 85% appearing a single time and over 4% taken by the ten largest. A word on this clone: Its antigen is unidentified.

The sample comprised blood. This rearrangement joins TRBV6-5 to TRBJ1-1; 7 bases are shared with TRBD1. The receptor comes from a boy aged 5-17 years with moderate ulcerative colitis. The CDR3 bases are TGTGCCAGCATGAACAGGGGCCGCACTGAAGCTTTCTTT. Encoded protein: CASMNRGRTEAFF.